This T cell receptor (beta chain) is drawn from a study of Graves' ophthalmopathy and Graves' hyperthyroidism (dated 2018 in TCRdb). About the full investigation: Peripheral blood was collected at initial diagnosis, before any treatment. An independent validation cohort was composed of fewer than 20 hyperthyroidism patients and 17 patients who later progressed from hyperthyroidism to ophthalmopathy. For training and testing, the 100 or so patients in the discovery cohort were randomly divided in a 7:3 ratio. T-cell repertoires of thyroid tissue and blood were compared in about 6 hyperthyroidism patients. After sampling, hyperthyroidism patients received methimazole starting at 30 mg daily, and ophthalmopathy patients received high-dose intravenous methylprednisolone. TCR beta repertoire signatures were used to distinguish Graves' ophthalmopathy from Graves' hyperthyroidism and to predict progression to ophthalmopathy. In total, 135 blood samples were TCR-sequenced: some 43 ophthalmopathy, approximately 80 hyperthyroidism and about 17 hyperthyroidism-to-ophthalmopathy patients. To explore V-J signatures that separate ophthalmopathy from hyperthyroidism, a discovery set of about a hundred patients was enrolled, consisting of about 41 with ophthalmopathy and around 57 with stable hyperthyroidism.

For repertoire sequencing, the TCR beta CDR3 regions were amplified from RNA transcripts. The first round of RT-PCR was done with HTBI primers and the Qiagen OneStep RT-PCR kit, and was followed by a second round of multiplex PCR, then size selection and purification. Libraries were sequenced paired-end with 100 bp reads on an Illumina HiSeq2000. From the authors' description of their analysis: SOAPnuke was used for read processing, and reads with adapters, uncalled bases, a mean Phred below 15, or no exact constant-primer or identifier match were discarded. COPE v1.2.5 was used to merge high-quality paired reads. Each unique nucleotide sequence was treated as a clonotype, and MiTCR v1.1 was used to align the clonotypes to the IMGT TRB V, D and J references. The analysis was limited to V-J combinations with a frequency above 0.0001, which together covered approximately 99% of the repertoires. A TCR clonal expansion and chaos score per V-J combination was defined as the ratio of F50 clonal expansion to chaos observed in the TCRdist matrix. Welch's t-statistics and random forest were used to reduce the features to about 12 V-J combinations, which were then used as input to a naive Bayes classifier. Thyroid-blood repertoire similarity was quantified with the Morisita-Horn index. The raw public data were reprocessed by TCRdb itself: fastp quality trimming at Q25, MiXCR clonotype calling, in-frame beta chains only. Identical CDR3 protein sequences are pooled into one entry, listed with their most common genes and DNA. The authors' filters were not applied to this entry. The table for this sample lists roughly 410,000 distinct CDR3 sequences; 15% of them were counted only once. The top ten hold approximately 7% of the sample.

A patient counted as having stable hyperthyroidism if there was no progression to ophthalmopathy within 18 months of follow-up. Hyperthyroidism patients were newly diagnosed, with disease duration under 2 months, and aged 18 to 65 years. Patients were excluded if they had other autoimmune diseases, uncontrolled infections, pregnancy or lactation. Clinical symptoms, serum thyroxine, TRAb, thyroid ultrasound and orbital computed tomography formed the basis of the diagnosis. Ficoll-Paque density gradient centrifugation was used to isolate PBMCs from approximately 10 ml of fresh peripheral blood. Trizol reagent was used to extract the total RNA, and its quality was then checked on an Agilent 2100 Bioanalyzer. Beyond this particular receptor, the publication reports: In validation, the model predicted ophthalmopathy progression with roughly 68% sensitivity and less than 80% specificity; roughly 12 predicted patients were CT-confirmed with GO in a median of about 6.2 months. The 13-signature model separated ophthalmopathy from stable hyperthyroidism with 85% to 90% sensitivity and 81.08% specificity in cross-validation, and 80%/75% in the test set. Most expanded thyroid clonotypes with frequency above 0.001 were also detected in blood, suggesting blood repertoires may reflect the thyroid immune response. No statistical method was used to predetermine the sample size, and group allocation was not hidden from the investigators.

This clonotype was observed at least ten times. The target of this receptor is not known. The record has no base qualities; no much larger clone is one base away. This receptor was obtained from a young woman with stable Graves' hyperthyroidism. Donor details come from another sample of the same person, matched by shared clones. The source material was peripheral blood.

The DNA sequence is as follows: TGTGCCAGCAGTACCCTGACAGGGCGAAGTGAAGCTTTCTTT. This is translated as CASSTLTGRSEAFF. The rearrangement joined TRBV25-1 to TRBJ1-1, and TRBD1 aligns with 7 junction nucleotides. At the junction V is shortened by 5 bases and J by 7 bases; bases outside the gene matches: 10. As encoded in the germline V gene, CDR1 is MGHDK while CDR2 is SYGVNS. From its cysteine to its phenylalanine, the CDR3 spans 14 amino acids. Solely the CDR3 DNA is kept, with 42 bases framed from the first base.